The sequence of this TCR beta chain was determined in a study of T cell responses to AZD1222 COVID-19 vaccine. Study-wide results and limits: Repertoires in all cases were sampled only once the peak T cell response had passed. Donors skewed white British and female; clonal diversity was possibly underestimated.

Trimming removed 4 bases from V and 5 bases from J, with 24 bases in between. Germline assignment: CDR1 KGHSH and CDR2 LQKENI. CDR3 length: 18 residues. TCRdb keeps only in-frame clones here, not all; method: immunoSEQ multiplex PCR. The sample has roughly 120,000 clones, 85% to 90% seen once. Concerning this clone itself: No antigen is known for it.

The input for sequencing was peripheral blood, taken on day 0 of AZD1222 vaccination. V is TRBV18 and J is TRBJ2-1, with TRBD1 as a possible D gene (6 bases). The sequence was collected from an adult in good health. The CDR3 DNA follows: TGTGCCAGCTCACGACAGCGCGGTTGGGGGCCAGGGGACAATGAGCAGTTCTTC. Its translation: CASSRQRGWGPGDNEQFF. The variable domain in full, completed from reference TRBV18 and TRBJ2-1, reads NAGVMQNPRHLVRRRGQEARLRCSPMKGHSHVYWYRQLPEEGLKFMVYLQKENIIDESGMPKERFSAEFPKEGPSILRIQQVVRGDSAAYFCASSRQRGWGPGDNEQFFGPGTRLTVL.